Each of the 9 T cell receptor beta chains below was sequenced from the same sample in a study of blood T cell repertoires in COVID-19. The repertoire was sequenced with immunoSEQ multiplex PCR; TCRdb's copy has only in-frame clones and lacks some. The sample contains a few hundred thousand clones, 65% to 90% of which appear only once. The sequencing sample was made of peripheral blood. The receptors originated from a woman aged 40 to 49 who had recovered from COVID-19.

This clone was detected a few times. The genes are TRBV5-4 and TRBJ2-7; TRBD1 matches at 7 bases. The germline V gene has CDR1 SGHNT and CDR2 YYREEE (reference sequence). With 2 bases clipped from V and 1 base from J, the junction kept 15 bases outside the gene matches. CDR3 size: 18 residues. The CDR3 is CASSFFVLGTVGSYEQYF. The CDR3, as DNA: TGTGCCAGCAGCTTTTTTGTCCTCGGGACAGTTGGGTCCTACGAGCAGTACTTC.

This sequence joins TRBV20-1 and TRBJ1-1; no clear D gene. Germline values: CDR1 DFQATT, CDR2 SNEGSKA (reference sequence). This CDR3 comprises 11 residues. Trimming removed 5 bases from V and 6 bases from J, with 10 bases in between. The DNA of the CDR3 is TGCAGTGCTCGCTCCGAGGCTGAAGCTTTCTTT. The encoded protein is CSARSEAEAFF.

The chain couples TRBV11-2 to TRBJ1-3; 9 bases fit TRBD1. The CDR3 spans 14 residues. Germline CDR1 and CDR2: SGHAT and FQNNGV. With 3 bases clipped from V and 8 bases from J, the junction kept 5 bases outside the gene matches. The CDR3 DNA reads as TGTGCCAGCAGCTTCGCGGGACAGGGAGACACCATATATTTT. Its protein product is CASSFAGQGDTIYF.

This clone came up once. The chain carries TRBV7-3 and TRBJ2-1; possibly TRBD2 for D (6 bases). The germline gives CDR1 SGHTA, CDR2 FQGTGA. The CDR3 is 13 residues long. With 4 bases removed from V and 4 bases from J, the gap between germline ends came to 8 bases. The CDR3: CASSSGLYNEQFF. CDR3 DNA sequence: TGTGCCAGCAGCTCGGGACTTTACAATGAGCAGTTCTTC.

This clone appeared once. The gene calls are TRBV4-3 and TRBJ1-2, with D perhaps TRBD1 (6 bases). The germline V gene encodes CDR1 LGHNA and CDR2 YSLEER. The CDR3 is 14 residues long. V gave up 1 base and J gave up 2 bases, with 8 bases separating them. Here the CDR3 DNA reads TGCGCCAGCAGCCAAGTCGGACAGAACTATGGCTACACCTTC. It translates to CASSQVGQNYGYTF.

This clone has a count of ten or more. The V call is TRBV3-1 (or the pseudogene TRBV3-2), the J call TRBJ2-7; TRBD1 aligns across 7 bases. The CDR3 sequence is 14 residues long. Germline V gene data show CDR1 as LGHDT and CDR2 as YNNKEL (reference sequence). The ends lost 4 bases at V and 5 bases at J; junction bases unmatched: 8. CDR3 sequence (DNA): TGTGCCAGCAGCCCCTCTTTTACAGGGGACGAGCAGTACTTC. This gives the protein CASSPSFTGDEQYF.

The gene calls are TRBV6-5 and TRBJ1-5; 9 bases map to TRBD1. Germline CDR1 is MNHEY and CDR2 is SVGAGI. The CDR3 is 15 amino acids. V shed 5 bases, J shed 3 bases, and the junction held 5 bases outside the gene matches. The CDR3, as DNA: TGTGCCAGCAGTACAGGACAGGGGATCAATCAGCCCCAGCATTTT. It specifies CASSTGQGINQPQHF.

This sequence joins TRBV7-9 and TRBJ2-7, with a weak D call TRBD1 (6 bases). CDR1 and CDR2 (germline): SEHNR, FQNEAQ (reference sequence). V was pared by 7 bases and J by 4 bases, with 14 bases between. The CDR3 consists of 13 residues. The CDR3 DNA follows: TGTGCCAGCACCGGACAGCACCTTTACGAGCAGTACTTC. Translated, it gives CASTGQHLYEQYF.

This rearrangement joins TRBV19 to TRBJ1-2; 8 nucleotides line up with TRBD1. The CDR3 has 13 residues. The ends lost 6 bases at V and 3 bases at J; junction bases unmatched: 3. The germline CDR1 and CDR2 sequences are LNHDA and SQIVND (reference sequence). CDR3 nucleotides: TGTGCCAGTAGGGACAGGGTAGACTATGGCTACACCTTC. As protein: CASRDRVDYGYTF.